This T cell receptor beta chain stems from a study of cytomegalovirus exposure and HLA in healthy donors. Study-level information: Most genotyped donors, about 81% of around 370, had Caucasian-associated genetic ancestry. Study-wide findings and caveats: The classifier reportedly diagnosed cytomegalovirus status with high specificity and sensitivity. Reported findings show TCR beta sequences accurately forecast HLA-A and HLA-B alleles in most subjects. By a later analysis, the bulk of CMV-associated TCR beta chains appeared HLA-restricted.

Points on this clone: The antigen remains undetermined.

Germline lookup yields CDR1 SGHAT and CDR2 FQNNGV. The CDR3 length is 14 residues. V was clipped by 3 bases and J by 1 base, with 9 bases between them. PCR amplification relied on 60 Vbeta primers (plus 13 Jbeta primers). Method: immunoSEQ multiplex PCR; TCRdb's copy keeps in-frame clones and lacks some. This table lists 75,000 to 95,000 clones. The TCR originated in a man aged 25 to 40 in good health and CMV-seronegative. Sequences were obtained from PBMCs. The rearrangement uses TRBV11-2 and TRBJ2-5; possible D gene TRBD2, 5 bases. CDR3 sequence: CASSFGLIQETQYF. The CDR3 bases are TGTGCCAGCAGCTTCGGACTGATCCAAGAGACCCAGTACTTC.